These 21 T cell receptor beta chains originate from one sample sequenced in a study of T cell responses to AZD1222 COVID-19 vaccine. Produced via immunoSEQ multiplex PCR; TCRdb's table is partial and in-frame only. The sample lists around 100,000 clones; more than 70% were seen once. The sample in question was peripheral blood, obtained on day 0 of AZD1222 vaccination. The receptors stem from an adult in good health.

The CDR3, as DNA: TGCAGCGTTATTGACAGGGCGATGAACACTGAAGCTTTCTTT. Amino acid sequence: CSVIDRAMNTEAFF. This chain uses TRBV29-1 with TRBJ1-1, with 7 bases aligning to TRBD1. Germline V gene data show CDR1 as SQVTM and CDR2 as ANQGSEA. V lost 5 bases to trimming and J lost 0 bases; unmatched junction nucleotides: 6. This CDR3 region has 14 residues.

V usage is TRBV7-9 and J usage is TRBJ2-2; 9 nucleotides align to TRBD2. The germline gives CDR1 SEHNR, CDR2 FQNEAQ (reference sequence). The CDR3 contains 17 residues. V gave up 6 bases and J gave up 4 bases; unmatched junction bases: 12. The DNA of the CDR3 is TGTGCCAGCAGTCCTAGATATAGCGGGAGTGGCACCGGGGAGCTGTTTTTT. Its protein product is CASSPRYSGSGTGELFF.

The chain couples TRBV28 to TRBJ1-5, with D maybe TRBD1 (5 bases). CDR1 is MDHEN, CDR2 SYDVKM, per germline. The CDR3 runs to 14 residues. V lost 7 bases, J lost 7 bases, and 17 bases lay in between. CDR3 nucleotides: TGTGCCAGCACCGAAGGGGCCGGACCACAGCCCCAGCATTTT. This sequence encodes CASTEGAGPQPQHF.

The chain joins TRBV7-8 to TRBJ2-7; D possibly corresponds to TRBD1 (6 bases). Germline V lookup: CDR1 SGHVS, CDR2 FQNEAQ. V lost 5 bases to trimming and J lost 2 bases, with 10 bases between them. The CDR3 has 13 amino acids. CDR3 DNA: TGTGCCAGCAGCGCTGGACAGACCTACGAGCAGTACTTC. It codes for CASSAGQTYEQYF.

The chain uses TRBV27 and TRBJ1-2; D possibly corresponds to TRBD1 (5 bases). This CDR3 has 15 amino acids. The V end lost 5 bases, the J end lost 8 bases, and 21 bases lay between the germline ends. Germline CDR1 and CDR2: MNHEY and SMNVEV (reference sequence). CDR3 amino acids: CASSGTLGGFGGYTF. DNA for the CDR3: TGTGCCAGCAGTGGGACCCTTGGGGGTTTCGGCGGCTACACCTTC.

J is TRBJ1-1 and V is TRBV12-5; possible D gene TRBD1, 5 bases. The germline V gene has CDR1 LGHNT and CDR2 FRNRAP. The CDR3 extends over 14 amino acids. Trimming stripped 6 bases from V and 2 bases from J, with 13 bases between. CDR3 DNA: TGTGCTAGTGGCCAGGGTGGGGTTAACACTGAAGCTTTCTTT. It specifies CASGQGGVNTEAFF.

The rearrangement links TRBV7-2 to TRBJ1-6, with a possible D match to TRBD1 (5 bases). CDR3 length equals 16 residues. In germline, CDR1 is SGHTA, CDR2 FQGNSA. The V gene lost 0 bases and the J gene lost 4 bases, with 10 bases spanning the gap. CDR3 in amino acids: CASSLAPGRYNSPLHF. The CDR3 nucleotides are TGTGCCAGCAGCTTAGCGCCGGGGCGGTATAATTCACCCCTCCACTTT.

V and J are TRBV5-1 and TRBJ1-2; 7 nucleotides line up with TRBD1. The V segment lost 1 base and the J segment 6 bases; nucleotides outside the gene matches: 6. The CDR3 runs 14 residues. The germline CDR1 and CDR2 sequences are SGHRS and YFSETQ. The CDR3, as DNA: TGCGCCAGCAGCTTGTCTAGGGGGACAGATGGCTACACCTTC. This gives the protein CASSLSRGTDGYTF.

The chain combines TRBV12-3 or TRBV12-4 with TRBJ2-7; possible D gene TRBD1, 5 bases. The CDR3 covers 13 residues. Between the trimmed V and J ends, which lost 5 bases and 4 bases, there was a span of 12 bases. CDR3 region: CASSGHSDYEQYF. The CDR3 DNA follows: TGTGCCAGCAGTGGACATTCGGATTACGAGCAGTACTTC.

CDR3 coding DNA: TGTGCCAGCAGCCTCCTATGGGGTAACACTGAAGCTTTCTTT. This translates into CASSLLWGNTEAFF. The J gene is TRBJ1-1, the V gene TRBV5-4; D gene uncertain. The V and J ends lost 4 bases and 2 bases respectively, with 12 bases between them. This CDR3 spans 14 amino acids. CDR1 SGHNT and CDR2 YYREEE come from the germline V gene (reference sequence).

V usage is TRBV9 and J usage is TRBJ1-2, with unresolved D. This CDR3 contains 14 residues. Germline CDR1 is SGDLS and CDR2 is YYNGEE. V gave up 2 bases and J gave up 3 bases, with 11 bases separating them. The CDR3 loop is CASSVMEEDYGYTF. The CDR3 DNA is TGTGCCAGCAGCGTCATGGAGGAGGACTATGGCTACACCTTC.

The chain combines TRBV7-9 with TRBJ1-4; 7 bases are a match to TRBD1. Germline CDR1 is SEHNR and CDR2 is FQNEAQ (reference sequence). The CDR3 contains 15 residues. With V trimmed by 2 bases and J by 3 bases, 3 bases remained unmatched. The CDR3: CASSLSGTANEKLFF. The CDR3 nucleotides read TGTGCCAGCAGCTTATCTGGGACAGCTAATGAAAAACTGTTTTTT.

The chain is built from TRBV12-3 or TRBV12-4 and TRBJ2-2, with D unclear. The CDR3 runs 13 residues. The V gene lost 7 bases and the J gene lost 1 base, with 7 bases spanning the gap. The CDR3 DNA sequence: TGTGCCAGCACCCCATGGAACACCGGGGAGCTGTTTTTT. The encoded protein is CASTPWNTGELFF.

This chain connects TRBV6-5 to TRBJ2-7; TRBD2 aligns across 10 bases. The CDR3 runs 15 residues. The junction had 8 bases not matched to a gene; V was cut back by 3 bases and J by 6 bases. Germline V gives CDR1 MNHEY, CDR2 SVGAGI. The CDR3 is CASSYTGVAGGEQYF. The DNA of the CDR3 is TGTGCCAGCAGTTATACGGGGGTAGCGGGAGGCGAGCAGTACTTC.

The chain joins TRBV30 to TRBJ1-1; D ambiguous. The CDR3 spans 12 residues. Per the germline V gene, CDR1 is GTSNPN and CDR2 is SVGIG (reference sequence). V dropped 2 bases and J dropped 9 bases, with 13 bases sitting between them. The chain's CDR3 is CAWSPGRVKAFF. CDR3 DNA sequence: TGTGCCTGGAGTCCCGGACGGGTAAAAGCTTTCTTT.

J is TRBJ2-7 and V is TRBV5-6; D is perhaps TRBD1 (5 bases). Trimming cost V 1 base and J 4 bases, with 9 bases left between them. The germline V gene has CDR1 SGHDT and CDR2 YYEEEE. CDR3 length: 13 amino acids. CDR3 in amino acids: CASSLMGLYEQYF. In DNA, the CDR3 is TGTGCCAGCAGCTTGATGGGGCTGTACGAGCAGTACTTC.

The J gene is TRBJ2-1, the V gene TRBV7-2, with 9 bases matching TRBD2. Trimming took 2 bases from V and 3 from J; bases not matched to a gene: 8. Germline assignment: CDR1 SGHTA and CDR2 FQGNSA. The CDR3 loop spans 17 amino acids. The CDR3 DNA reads TGTGCCAGCAGCTTACGGCCGTCTAGCGGGGACTACAATGAGCAGTTCTTC. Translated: CASSLRPSSGDYNEQFF.

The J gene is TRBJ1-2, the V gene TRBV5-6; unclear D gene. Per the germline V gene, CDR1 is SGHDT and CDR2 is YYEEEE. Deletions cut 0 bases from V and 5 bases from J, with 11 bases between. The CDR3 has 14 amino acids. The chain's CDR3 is CASSLVGRRYGYTF. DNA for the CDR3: TGTGCCAGCAGCTTGGTGGGCAGGAGATATGGCTACACCTTC.

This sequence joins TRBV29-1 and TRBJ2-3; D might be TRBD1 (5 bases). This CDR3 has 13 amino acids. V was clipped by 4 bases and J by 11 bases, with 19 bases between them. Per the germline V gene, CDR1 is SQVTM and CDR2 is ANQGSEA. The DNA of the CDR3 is TGCAGCGTTGCCGGCAGCGTGGGGCTTGGGCAGTATTTT. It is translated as CSVAGSVGLGQYF.

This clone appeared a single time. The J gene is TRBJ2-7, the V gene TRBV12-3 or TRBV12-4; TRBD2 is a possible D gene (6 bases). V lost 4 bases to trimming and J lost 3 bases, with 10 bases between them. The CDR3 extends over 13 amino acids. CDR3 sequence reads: CASSSPDYYEQYF. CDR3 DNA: TGTGCCAGCAGTTCCCCGGACTACTACGAGCAGTACTTC.

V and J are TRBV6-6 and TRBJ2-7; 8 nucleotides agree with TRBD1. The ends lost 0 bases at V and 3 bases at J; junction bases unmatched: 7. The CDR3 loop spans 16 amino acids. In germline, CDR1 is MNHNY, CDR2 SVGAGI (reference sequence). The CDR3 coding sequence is TGTGCCAGCAGTTACTCCCATACCGGACAGGGCTACGAGCAGTACTTC. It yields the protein CASSYSHTGQGYEQYF.